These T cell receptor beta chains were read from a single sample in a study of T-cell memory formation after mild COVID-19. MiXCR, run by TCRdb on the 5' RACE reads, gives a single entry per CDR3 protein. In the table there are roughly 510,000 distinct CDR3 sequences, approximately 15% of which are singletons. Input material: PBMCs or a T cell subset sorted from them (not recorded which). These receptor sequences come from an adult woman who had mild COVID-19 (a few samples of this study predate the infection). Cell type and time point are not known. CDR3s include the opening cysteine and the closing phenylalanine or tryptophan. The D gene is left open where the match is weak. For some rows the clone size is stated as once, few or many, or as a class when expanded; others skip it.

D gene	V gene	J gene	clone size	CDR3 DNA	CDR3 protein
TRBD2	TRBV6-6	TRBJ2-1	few	TGTGCCAGCAGTTATAGCAGTAGCGGGAGGGCCTATAATGAGTTCTTC	CASSYSSSGRAYNEFF
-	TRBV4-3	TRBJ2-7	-	TGCGCCAGCAGCCAAGATGCGGGGTACTCCTACGAGCAGTACTTC	CASSQDAGYSYEQYF
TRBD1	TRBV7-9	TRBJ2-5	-	TGTGCCAGCCGAAGGGGGCTCGCAGAGACCCAGTACTTC	CASRRGLAETQYF
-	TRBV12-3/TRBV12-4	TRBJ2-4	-	TGTGCCAGCAGTAACACCGGGGCTCACATTCAGTACTTC	CASSNTGAHIQYF
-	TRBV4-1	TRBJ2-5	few	TGCGCCAGCAGCGACCCGGGCCTCCAAGAGACCCAGTACTTC	CASSDPGLQETQYF
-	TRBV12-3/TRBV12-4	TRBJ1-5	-	TGTGCCAGCAGTTTCTCCTCGGGGCCCCAGCATTTT	CASSFSSGPQHF
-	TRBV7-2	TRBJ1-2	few	TGTGCCAGCAGCTTATCCGGCAGGGAGCCATATGGCTACACCTTC	CASSLSGREPYGYTF
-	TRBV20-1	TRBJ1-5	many	TGCAGTGCCCTCCCACTCGCAGGGAATCAGCCCCAGCATTTT	CSALPLAGNQPQHF
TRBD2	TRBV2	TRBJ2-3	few	TGTGCCAGCAGGACCTACGTACTAGCGGGTGACACAGATACGCAGTATTTT	CASRTYVLAGDTDTQYF
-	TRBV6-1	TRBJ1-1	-	TGTGCCAGCAAAGGGATGAACACTGAAGCTTTCTTT	CASKGMNTEAFF
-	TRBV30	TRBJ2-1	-	TGTGCCTGGAGGGCAGGAGAAAACAATGAGCAGTTCTTC	CAWRAGENNEQFF
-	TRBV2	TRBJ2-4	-	TGTGCCAGCAGGGAAGGGCTAGCCAAAAACATTCAGTACTTC	CASREGLAKNIQYF
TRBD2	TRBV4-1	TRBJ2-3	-	TGCGCCAGCAGCCAACGTTTAGCGGGGGGCACAGATACGCAGTATTTT	CASSQRLAGGTDTQYF
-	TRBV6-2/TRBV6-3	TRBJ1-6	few	TGTGCCAGCAGTTGGAACAGGCTTACTTCACCCCTCCACTTT	CASSWNRLTSPLHF
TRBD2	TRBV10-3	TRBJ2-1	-	TGTGCCATCGCCGGCGGGACTAGCGGGGGTCATGAGCAGTTCTTC	CAIAGGTSGGHEQFF
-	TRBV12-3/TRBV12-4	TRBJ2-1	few	TGTGCCACCAGCGGACCTACTCTCAATGAGCAGTTCTTC	CATSGPTLNEQFF
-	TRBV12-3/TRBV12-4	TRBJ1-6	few	TGTGCCAGCAGTTTAGATCTGGCACCCCTCCACTTT	CASSLDLAPLHF
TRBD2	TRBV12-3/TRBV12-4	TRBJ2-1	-	TGTGCCAGCAGTTTAGAGTCTAGCGGGAGCCATGAGCAGTTCTTC	CASSLESSGSHEQFF
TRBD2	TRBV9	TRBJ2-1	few	TGTGCCAGCAGCGCCCCCACTAGCGGAGCCTACAATGAGCAGTTCTTC	CASSAPTSGAYNEQFF
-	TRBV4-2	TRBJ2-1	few	TGTGCCAGCAGCCAAGCGGTCGCGGAGGGGGACAATGAGCAGTTCTTC	CASSQAVAEGDNEQFF
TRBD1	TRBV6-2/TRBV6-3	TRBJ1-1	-	TGTGCCAGCAGTTACCTCTTAATCAGGGGGCTCACTGAAGCTTTCTTT	CASSYLLIRGLTEAFF
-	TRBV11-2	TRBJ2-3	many	TGTGCCAGCCTACCCCGCGTGGACAGCACAGATACGCAGTATTTT	CASLPRVDSTDTQYF
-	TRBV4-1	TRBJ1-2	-	TGCGCCAGCAGCCCCAAAGCTTCGGGGTCAAACTATGGCTACACCTTC	CASSPKASGSNYGYTF
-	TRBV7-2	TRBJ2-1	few	TGTGCCAGCAGCCCCATAGGGAGGTCAAGGGATGAGCAGTTCTTC	CASSPIGRSRDEQFF
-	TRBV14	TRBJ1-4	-	TGTGCCAGCAGCCGATCGAGATTGTCTAATGAAAAACTGTTTTTT	CASSRSRLSNEKLFF
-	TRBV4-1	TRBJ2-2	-	TGCGCCAGCAGCCCAAGACCCAGGTCCATACCTCTCCTAGGGAACACCGGGGAGCTGTTTTTT	CASSPRPRSIPLLGNTGELFF
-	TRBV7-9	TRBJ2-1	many	TGTGCCAGCAGAACTACTAGTTTTGAGCAGTTCTTC	CASRTTSFEQFF
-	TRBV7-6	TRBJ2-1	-	TGTGCCAGCAGCTCCACAATAGGGGAAGGGTCCTACAATGAGCAGTTCTTC	CASSSTIGEGSYNEQFF
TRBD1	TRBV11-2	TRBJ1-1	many	TGTGCCAGCAGAAACTCCGGGACAGGGGGGAACACTGAAGCTTTCTTT	CASRNSGTGGNTEAFF